A selection of T cell receptor beta chains follows, all from one sample in a study of T cell responses to AZD1222 COVID-19 vaccine. The data were produced by immunoSEQ multiplex PCR, yet TCRdb's version contains in-frame clones alone and is incomplete. Among around 130,000 clones, roughly nine tenths were seen once, and the ten largest hold 5% to 6.5%. Sequencing used peripheral blood, obtained on day 0 of AZD1222 vaccination. These receptors were collected from an adult in good health. The conserved cysteine and the conserved F or W are not part of the CDR3 here. A D gene is named only where the DNA matches it firmly.

>.|TRBJ1-1|TRBV5-1
ASSLGSTEAF
>TRBD1|TRBJ2-7|TRBV10-1
ASSVGQGAREQY
>.|TRBJ1-1|TRBV28
ASTRTVMNTEAF
>.|TRBJ2-3|TRBV29-1
SVVRGTDTQY
>.|TRBJ1-2|TRBV19
ASRAADISGYT
>.|TRBJ1-2|TRBV7-9
ASSLNPRDTDYGYT
>.|TRBJ2-3|TRBV28
ASGFGFPGLPL
>.|TRBJ1-2|TRBV29-1
SVEGAPSFYGYT
>TRBD1|TRBJ1-1|TRBV24-1
ATSAVGQGAEAF
>.|TRBJ2-1|TRBV11-1
ASSLIGRTNEQF
>.|TRBJ1-4|TRBV25-1
ASSDIRAFSEKLF
>.|TRBJ2-1|TRBV19
ATARGTVSYNEQF
>.|TRBJ1-1|TRBV9
ASSGDKEAF
>.|TRBJ2-7|TRBV7-9
ASSDSSYEQY
>.|TRBJ1-1|TRBV19
ASSIGWGSRGGSEAF
>.|TRBJ1-1|TRBV7-8
ASSLATGRNTEAF
>.|TRBJ1-2|TRBV18
ASSGGTGGGYT
>TRBD1|TRBJ2-7|TRBV6-5
ASIRTGRTYEQY
>.|TRBJ1-5|TRBV11-2
ASSLHYSNQPQH
>.|TRBJ2-7|TRBV5-8
ASSVATGRYEQY
>.|TRBJ1-2|TRBV6-5
ASRGLSYGYT
>.|TRBJ1-6|TRBV28
ASTPPRGPLH
>.|TRBJ2-1|TRBV14
ASSQDNREQF
>TRBD1|TRBJ1-6|TRBV6-1
ASSEGAGGFSPLH
>.|TRBJ1-1|TRBV7-8
ASSPLLGNTEAF
>.|TRBJ1-2|TRBV30
AWSHRN
>TRBD1|TRBJ2-3|TRBV12-5
ASGTGMRADTQY
>.|TRBJ2-1|TRBV6-1
ASSEALASYNEQF
>.|TRBJ2-3|TRBV14
ASSQGGVTGTSQY
>.|TRBJ2-3|TRBV5-8
ASSFTDTQY